The clone carrying this T cell receptor beta chain was recorded many times. Its antigen is unidentified. The CD8+CD4-CCR7+CD45RA+ phenotype defined the sorted naive CD8 T cells. Methods described previously were used for bulk TCR libraries, and listed TCR primers were applied. TCRdb re-analysed the PCR reads in MiXCR, keeping a single row per CDR3 protein. Among about 640,000 distinct CDR3 sequences, nearly 20% were seen once, and the ten largest hold roughly 0.85%. The sample comes from a study of molecular identifiers for immune sequencing clone quantification. Overall study context: With replicates, the RNA of about 20,000 or 100,000 naive CD8 cells was split five ways and four were sequenced. Findings of the study overall: Effector cells kept over 98% of their molecules in clones above 20 RNA copies, while naive cells kept under 1% there.

Germline CDR1 MDHEN, CDR2 SYDVKM. CDR3 length equals 14 residues. Deletions cut 5 bases from V and 8 bases from J, with 18 bases between. The TCR was taken from a human donor in good health. Some libraries in this study had Jurkat cell RNA spiked in. Sequenced input: naive CD8+ T cells from blood, with Jurkat cell RNA spiked in. Subset given: FACS-sorted CD8+CD4-CCR7+CD45RA+ naive T cells. J is TRBJ1-2 and V is TRBV28, with no clear D. Here the CDR3 reads CASSQRTLTEGYTF. The CDR3 bases are TGTGCCAGCAGTCAACGGACGTTGACCGAGGGCTACACCTTC.